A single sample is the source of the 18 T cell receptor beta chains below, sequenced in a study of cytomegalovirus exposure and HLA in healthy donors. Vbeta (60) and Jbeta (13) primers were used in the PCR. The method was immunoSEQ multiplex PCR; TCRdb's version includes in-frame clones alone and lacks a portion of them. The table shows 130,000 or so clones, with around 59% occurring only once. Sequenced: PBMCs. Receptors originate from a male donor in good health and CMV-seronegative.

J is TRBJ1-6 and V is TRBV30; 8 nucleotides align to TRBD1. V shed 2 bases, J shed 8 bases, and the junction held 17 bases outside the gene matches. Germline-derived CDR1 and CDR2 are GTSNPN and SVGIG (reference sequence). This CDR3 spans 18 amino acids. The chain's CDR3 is CAWSFGQGSDVGYSPLHF. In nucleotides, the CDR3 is TGTGCCTGGAGTTTTGGACAGGGCTCCGATGTGGGTTATTCACCCCTCCACTTT.

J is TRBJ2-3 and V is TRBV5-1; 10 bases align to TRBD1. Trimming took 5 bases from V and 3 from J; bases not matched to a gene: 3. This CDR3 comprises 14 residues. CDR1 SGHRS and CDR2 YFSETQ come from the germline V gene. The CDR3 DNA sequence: TGCGCCAGCAGTAAGGGACAGGGGACAGATACGCAGTATTTT. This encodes CASSKGQGTDTQYF.

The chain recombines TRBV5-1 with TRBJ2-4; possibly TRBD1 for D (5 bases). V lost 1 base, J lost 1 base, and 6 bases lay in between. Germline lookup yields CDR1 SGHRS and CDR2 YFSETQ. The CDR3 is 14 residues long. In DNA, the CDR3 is TGCGCCAGCAGCTTGAACAGGGCCAAAAACATTCAGTACTTC. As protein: CASSLNRAKNIQYF.

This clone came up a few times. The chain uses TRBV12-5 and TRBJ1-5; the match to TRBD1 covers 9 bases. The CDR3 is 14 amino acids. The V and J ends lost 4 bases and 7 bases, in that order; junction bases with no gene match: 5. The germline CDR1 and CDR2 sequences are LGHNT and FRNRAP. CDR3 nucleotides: TGTGCTAGTGGTTGGACAGGGGCATGGCAGCCCCAGCATTTT. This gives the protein CASGWTGAWQPQHF. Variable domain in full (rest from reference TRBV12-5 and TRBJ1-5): DARVTQTPRHKVTEMGQEVTMRCQPILGHNTVFWYRQTMMQGLELLAYFRNRAPLDDSGMPKDRFSAEMPDATLATLKIQPSEPRDSAVYFCASGWTGAWQPQHFGDGTRLSIL.

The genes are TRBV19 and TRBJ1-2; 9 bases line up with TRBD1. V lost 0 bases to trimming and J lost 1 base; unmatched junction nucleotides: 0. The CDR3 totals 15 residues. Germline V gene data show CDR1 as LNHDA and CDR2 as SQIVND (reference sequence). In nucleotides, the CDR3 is TGTGCCAGTAGTATAGAGGGACAGGGTAACTATGGCTACACCTTC. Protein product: CASSIEGQGNYGYTF.

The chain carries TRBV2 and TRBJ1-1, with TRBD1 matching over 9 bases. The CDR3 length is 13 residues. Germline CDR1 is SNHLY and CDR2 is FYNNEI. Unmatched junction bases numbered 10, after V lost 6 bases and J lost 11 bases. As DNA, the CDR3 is TGTGCCAGCAGAGGACAGGGGTGGGGGCGGGCTTTCTTT. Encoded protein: CASRGQGWGRAFF.

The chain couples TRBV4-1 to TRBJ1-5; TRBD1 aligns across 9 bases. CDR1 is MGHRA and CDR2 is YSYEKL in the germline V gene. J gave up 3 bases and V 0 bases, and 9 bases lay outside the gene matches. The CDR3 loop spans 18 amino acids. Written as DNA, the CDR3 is TGCGCCAGCAGCCAAGATGGCGGGACAGGGAAAGTCAATCAGCCCCAGCATTTT. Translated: CASSQDGGTGKVNQPQHF.

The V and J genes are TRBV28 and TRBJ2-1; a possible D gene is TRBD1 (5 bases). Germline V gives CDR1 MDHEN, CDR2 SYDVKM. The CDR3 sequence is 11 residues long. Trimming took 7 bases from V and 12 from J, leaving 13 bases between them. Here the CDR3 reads CASTQGFAQFF. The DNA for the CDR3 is TGTGCCAGCACCCAGGGTTTCGCGCAGTTCTTC.

The CDR3: CASSLAGAPPNEQFF. The CDR3 coding sequence is TGTGCCAGCAGTCTAGCGGGGGCCCCCCCCAATGAGCAGTTCTTC. The chain links TRBV27 to TRBJ2-1; 10 nucleotides line up with TRBD2. The CDR3 covers 15 residues. V dropped 5 bases and J dropped 6; count of bases not matched to a gene: 7. Germline V lookup: CDR1 MNHEY, CDR2 SMNVEV (reference sequence).

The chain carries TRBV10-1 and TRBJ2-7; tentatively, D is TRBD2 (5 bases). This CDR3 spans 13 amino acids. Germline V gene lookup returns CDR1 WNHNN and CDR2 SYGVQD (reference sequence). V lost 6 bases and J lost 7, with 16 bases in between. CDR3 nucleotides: TGCGCCAGCAGCCCGGGGATTCTAGGGGAGCAGTACTTC. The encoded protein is CASSPGILGEQYF.

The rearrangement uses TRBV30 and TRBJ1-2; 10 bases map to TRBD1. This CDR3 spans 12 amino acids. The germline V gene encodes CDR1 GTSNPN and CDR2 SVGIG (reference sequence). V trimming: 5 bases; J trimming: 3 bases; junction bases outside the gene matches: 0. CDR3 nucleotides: TGTGCCTGGGGACAGGGGGACTATGGCTACACCTTC. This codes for CAWGQGDYGYTF.

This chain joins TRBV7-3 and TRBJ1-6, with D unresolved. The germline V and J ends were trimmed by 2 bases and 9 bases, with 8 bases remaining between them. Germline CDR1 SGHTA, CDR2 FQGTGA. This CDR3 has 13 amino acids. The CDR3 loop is CASSLEQRSPLHF. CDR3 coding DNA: TGTGCCAGCAGCTTAGAGCAACGTTCACCCCTCCACTTT.

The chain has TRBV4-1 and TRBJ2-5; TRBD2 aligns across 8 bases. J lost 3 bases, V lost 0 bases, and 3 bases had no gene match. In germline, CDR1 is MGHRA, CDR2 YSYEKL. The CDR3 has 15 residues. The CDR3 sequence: CASSQERAGEETQYF. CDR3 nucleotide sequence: TGCGCCAGCAGCCAAGAGCGAGCGGGGGAAGAGACCCAGTACTTC.

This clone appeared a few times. The CDR3 DNA reads TGTGCCAGCAGTCCCCCACGACAGGGCGAAGATGGCTACACCTTC. It translates to CASSPPRQGEDGYTF. The gene calls are TRBV6-6 and TRBJ1-2; 7 bases agree with TRBD1. Germline V CDR1 and CDR2: MNHNY, SVGAGI (reference sequence). Trimming at V came to 5 bases and at J to 6 bases, leaving 12 bases not matched to a gene. This CDR3 has 15 residues.

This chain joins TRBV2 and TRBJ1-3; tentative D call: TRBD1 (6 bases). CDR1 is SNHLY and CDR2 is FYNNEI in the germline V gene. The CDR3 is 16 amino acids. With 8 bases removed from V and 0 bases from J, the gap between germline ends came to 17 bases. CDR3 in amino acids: CASLYGQPVSGNTIYF. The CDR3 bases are TGTGCCAGCCTTTACGGACAGCCTGTCTCTGGAAACACCATATATTTT. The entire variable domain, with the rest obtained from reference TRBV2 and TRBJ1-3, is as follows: EPEVTQTPSHQVTQMGQEVILRCVPISNHLYFYWYRQILGQKVEFLVSFYNNEISEKSEIFDDQFSVERPDGSNFTLKIRSTKLEDSAMYFCASLYGQPVSGNTIYFGEGSWLTVV.

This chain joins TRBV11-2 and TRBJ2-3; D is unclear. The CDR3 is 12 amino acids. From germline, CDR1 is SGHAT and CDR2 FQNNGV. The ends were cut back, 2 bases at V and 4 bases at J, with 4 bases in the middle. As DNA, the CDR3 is TGTGCCAGCAGCTTATCTGCAGATACGCAGTATTTT. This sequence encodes CASSLSADTQYF.

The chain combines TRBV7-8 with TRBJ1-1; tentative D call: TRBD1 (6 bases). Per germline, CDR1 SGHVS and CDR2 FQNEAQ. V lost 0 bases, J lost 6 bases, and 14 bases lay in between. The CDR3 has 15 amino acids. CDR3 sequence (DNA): TGTGCCAGCAGCTTAGCGCTCGGAAGGGGGTCTGAAGCTTTCTTT. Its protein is CASSLALGRGSEAFF.

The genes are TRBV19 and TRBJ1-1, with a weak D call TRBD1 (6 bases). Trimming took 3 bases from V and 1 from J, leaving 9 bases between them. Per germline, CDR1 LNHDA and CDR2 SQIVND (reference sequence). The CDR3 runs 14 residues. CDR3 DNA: TGTGCCAGTAGTATGGGACACCAGAACACTGAAGCTTTCTTT. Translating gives CASSMGHQNTEAFF.